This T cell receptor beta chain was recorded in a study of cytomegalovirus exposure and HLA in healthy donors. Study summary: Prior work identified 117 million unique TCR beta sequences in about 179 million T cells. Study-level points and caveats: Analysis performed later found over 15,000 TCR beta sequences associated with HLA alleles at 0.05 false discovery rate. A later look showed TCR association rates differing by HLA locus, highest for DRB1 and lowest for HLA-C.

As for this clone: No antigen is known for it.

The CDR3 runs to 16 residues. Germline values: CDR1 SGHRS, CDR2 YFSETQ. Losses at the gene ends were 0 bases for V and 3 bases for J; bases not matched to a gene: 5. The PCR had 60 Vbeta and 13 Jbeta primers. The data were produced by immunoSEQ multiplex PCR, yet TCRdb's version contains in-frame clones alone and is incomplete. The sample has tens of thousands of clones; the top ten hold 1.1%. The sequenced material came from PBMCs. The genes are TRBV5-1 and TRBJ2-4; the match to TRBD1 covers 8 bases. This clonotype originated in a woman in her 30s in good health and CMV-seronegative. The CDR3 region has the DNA TGCGCCAGCAGCTTGGAACCAGGGGGCTTCAAAAACATTCAGTACTTC. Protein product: CASSLEPGGFKNIQYF.